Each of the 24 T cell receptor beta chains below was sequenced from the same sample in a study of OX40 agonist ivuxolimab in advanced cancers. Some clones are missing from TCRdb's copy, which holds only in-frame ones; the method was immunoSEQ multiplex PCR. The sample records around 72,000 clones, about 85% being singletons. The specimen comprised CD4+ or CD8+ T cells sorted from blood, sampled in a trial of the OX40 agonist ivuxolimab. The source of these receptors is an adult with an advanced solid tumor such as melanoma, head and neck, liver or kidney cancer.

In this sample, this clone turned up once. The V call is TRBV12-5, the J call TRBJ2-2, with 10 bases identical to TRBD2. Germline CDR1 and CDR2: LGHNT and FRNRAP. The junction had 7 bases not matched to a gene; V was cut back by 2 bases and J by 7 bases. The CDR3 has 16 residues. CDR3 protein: CASGLFLAGDHGELFF. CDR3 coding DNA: TGTGCTAGTGGTTTGTTCCTAGCGGGAGACCACGGGGAGCTGTTTTTT.

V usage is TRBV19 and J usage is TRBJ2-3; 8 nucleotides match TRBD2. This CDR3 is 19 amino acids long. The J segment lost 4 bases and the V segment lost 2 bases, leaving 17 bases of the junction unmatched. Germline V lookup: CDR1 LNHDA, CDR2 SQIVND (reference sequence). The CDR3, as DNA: TGTGCCAGTAGTATACGTGGGTCCTGGAGCGGGAGTTCACCAGATACGCAGTATTTT. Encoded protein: CASSIRGSWSGSSPDTQYF.

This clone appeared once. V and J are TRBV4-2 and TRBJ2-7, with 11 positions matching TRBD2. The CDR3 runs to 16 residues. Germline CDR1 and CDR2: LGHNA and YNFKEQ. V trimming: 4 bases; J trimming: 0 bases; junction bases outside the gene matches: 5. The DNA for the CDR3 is TGTGCCAGCAGCCGAGCACTAGCGGGAGACTCCTACGAGCAGTACTTC. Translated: CASSRALAGDSYEQYF.

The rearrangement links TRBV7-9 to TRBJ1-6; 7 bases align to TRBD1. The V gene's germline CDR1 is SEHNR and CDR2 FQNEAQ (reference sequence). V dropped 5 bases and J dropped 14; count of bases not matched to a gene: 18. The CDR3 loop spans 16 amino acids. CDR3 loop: CASSTPGGGTAASLHF. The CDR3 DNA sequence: TGTGCCAGCAGCACACCCGGGGGGGGGACAGCAGCGTCCCTCCACTTT.

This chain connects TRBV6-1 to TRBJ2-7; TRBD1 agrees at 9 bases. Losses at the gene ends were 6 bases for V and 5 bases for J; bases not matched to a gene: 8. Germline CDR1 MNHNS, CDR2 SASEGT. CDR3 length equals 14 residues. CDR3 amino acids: CASRGQGGWDEQYF. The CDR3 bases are TGTGCCAGCAGGGGACAGGGAGGCTGGGACGAGCAGTACTTC.

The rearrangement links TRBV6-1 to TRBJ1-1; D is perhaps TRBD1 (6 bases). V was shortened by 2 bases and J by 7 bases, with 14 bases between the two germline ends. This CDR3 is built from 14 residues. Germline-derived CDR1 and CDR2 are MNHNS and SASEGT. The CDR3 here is CASSERTEAIEAFF. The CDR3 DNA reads TGTGCCAGCAGTGAAAGGACAGAGGCAATTGAAGCTTTCTTT.

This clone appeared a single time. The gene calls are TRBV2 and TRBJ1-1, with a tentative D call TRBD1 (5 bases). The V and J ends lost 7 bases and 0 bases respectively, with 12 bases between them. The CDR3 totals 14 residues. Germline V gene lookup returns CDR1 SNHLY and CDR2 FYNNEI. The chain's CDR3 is CASNGANMNTEAFF. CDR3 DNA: TGTGCCAGCAACGGGGCGAACATGAACACTGAAGCTTTCTTT.

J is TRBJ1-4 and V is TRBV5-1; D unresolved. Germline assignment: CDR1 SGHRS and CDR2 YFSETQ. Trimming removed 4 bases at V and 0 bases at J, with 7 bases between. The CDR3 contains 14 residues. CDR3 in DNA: TGCGCCAGCAGCAGCGCGGCAACTAATGAAAAACTGTTTTTT. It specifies CASSSAATNEKLFF.

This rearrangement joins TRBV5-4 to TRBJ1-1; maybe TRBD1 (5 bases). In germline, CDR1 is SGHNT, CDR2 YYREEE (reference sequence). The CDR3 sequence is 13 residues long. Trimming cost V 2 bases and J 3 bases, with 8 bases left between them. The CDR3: CASSFDSYTEAFF. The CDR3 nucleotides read TGTGCCAGCAGCTTTGACAGTTACACTGAAGCTTTCTTT.

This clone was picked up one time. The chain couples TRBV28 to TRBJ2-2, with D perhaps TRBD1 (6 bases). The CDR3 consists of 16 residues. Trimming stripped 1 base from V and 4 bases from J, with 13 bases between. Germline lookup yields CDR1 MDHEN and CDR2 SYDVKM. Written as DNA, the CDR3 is TGTGCCAGCAGTTTATACCAGGGGATCGGCACCGGGGAGCTGTTTTTT. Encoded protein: CASSLYQGIGTGELFF.

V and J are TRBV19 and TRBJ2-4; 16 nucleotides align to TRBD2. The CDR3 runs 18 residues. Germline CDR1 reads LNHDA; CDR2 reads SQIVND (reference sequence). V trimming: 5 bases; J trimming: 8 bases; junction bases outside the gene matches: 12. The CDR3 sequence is CASSVGLAGGWGNDIQYF. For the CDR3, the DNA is TGTGCCAGTAGTGTGGGACTAGCGGGAGGGTGGGGAAACGACATTCAGTACTTC.

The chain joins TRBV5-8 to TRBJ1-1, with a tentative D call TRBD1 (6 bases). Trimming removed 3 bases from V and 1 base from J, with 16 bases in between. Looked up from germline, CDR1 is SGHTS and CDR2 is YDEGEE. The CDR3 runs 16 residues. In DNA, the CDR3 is TGTGCCAGCAGCTCTTTGACGGGGGGCCCGAACACTGAAGCTTTCTTT. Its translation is CASSSLTGGPNTEAFF.

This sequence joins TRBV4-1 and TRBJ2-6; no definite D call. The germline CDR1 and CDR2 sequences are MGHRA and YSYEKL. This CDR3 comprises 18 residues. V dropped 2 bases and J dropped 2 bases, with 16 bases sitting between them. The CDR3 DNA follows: TGCGCCAGCAGCCAATATGACTGGGGTTCTGCTGGGGCCAACGTCCTGACTTTC. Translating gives CASSQYDWGSAGANVLTF.

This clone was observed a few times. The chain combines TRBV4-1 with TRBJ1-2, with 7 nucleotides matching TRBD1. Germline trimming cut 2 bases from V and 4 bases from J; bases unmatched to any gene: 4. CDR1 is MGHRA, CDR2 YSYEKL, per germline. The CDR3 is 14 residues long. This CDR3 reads CASSQRGQRYGYTF. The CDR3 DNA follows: TGCGCCAGCAGCCAAAGGGGACAGCGCTATGGCTACACCTTC.

CDR3: CASRSGASGEQYF. In DNA, the CDR3 is TGTGCCAGCAGGTCCGGGGCGTCGGGCGAGCAGTACTTC. This sequence joins TRBV6-5 and TRBJ2-7, with D perhaps assigned TRBD1 or TRBD2 (5 bases each). V gave up 6 bases and J gave up 6 bases, with 15 bases separating them. This CDR3 contains 13 residues. Germline lookup yields CDR1 MNHEY and CDR2 SVGAGI.

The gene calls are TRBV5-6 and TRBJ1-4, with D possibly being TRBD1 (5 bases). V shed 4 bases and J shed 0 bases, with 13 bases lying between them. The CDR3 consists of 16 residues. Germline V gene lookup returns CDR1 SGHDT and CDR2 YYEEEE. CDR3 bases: TGTGCCAGCAGCCAGTGGGGGGGTGCAACTAATGAAAAACTGTTTTTT. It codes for CASSQWGGATNEKLFF. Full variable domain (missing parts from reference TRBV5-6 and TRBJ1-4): DAGVTQSPTHLIKTRGQQVTLRCSPKSGHDTVSWYQQALGQGPQFIFQYYEEEERQRGNFPDRFSGHQFPNYSSELNVNALLLGDSALYLCASSQWGGATNEKLFFGSGTQLSVL.

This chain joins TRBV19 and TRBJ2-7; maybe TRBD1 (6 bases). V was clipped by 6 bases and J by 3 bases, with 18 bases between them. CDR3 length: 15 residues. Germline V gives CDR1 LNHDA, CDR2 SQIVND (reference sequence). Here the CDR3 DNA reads TGTGCCAGTAGCCCGGACAGCCGGGCAAGCTACGAGCAGTACTTC. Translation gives CASSPDSRASYEQYF.

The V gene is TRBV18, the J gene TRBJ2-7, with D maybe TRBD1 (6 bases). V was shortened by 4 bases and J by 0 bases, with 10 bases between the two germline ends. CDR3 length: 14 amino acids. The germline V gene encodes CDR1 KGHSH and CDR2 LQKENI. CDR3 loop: CASSLGTSSYEQYF. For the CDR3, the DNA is TGTGCCAGCTCACTGGGGACAAGCTCCTACGAGCAGTACTTC.

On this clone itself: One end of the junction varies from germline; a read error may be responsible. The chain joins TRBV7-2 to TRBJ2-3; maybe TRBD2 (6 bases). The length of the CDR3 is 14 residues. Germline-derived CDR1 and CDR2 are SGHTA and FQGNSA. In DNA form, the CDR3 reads TGTGCCGGCAGCTTCGCTAGCGCGGGAGATACGCAGTATTTT. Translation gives CAGSFASAGDTQYF.

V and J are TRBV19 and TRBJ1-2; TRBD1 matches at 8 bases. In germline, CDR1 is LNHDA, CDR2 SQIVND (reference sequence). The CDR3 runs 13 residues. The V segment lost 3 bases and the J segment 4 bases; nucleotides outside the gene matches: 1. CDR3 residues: CASSMDRVYGYTF. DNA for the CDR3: TGTGCCAGTAGTATGGACAGGGTCTATGGCTACACCTTC.

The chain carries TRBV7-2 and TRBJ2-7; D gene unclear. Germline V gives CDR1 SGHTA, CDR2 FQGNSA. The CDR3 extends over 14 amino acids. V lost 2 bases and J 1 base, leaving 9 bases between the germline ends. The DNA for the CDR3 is TGTGCCAGCAGCTTATCGCTCTTATCCTACGAGCAGTACTTC. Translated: CASSLSLLSYEQYF.

In DNA form, the CDR3 reads TGTGCCAGCTCCTGGCGGCTAGCGGGAGCGACGAGCTCCTACAATGAGCAGTTCTTC. Protein: CASSWRLAGATSSYNEQFF. V is TRBV27 and J is TRBJ2-1; 10 bases line up with TRBD2. This CDR3 is 19 amino acids long. V gave up 8 bases and J gave up 0 bases; unmatched junction bases: 16. Germline V gene data show CDR1 as MNHEY and CDR2 as SMNVEV (reference sequence).

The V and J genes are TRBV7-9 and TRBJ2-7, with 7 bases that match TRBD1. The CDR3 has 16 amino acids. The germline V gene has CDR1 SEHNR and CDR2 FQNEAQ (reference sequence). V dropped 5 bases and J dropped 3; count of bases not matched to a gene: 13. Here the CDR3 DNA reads TGTGCCAGCAGCCCAACCCGGGACAGCGACTTCTACGAGCAGTACTTC. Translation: CASSPTRDSDFYEQYF.

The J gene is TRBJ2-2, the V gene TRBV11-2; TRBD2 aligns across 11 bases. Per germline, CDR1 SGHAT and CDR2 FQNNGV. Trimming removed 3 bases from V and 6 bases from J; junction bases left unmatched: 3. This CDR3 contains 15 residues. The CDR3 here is CASSLLAGGAGELFF. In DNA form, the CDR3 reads TGTGCCAGCAGCTTGTTAGCGGGAGGGGCCGGGGAGCTGTTTTTT.